This T cell receptor (beta chain) was retrieved from a study of blood T cell repertoires in COVID-19. Across the study: The United States, Italy and Spain provided the acute and convalescent COVID-19 samples.

Germline assignment: CDR1 LNHDA and CDR2 SQIVND (reference sequence). This CDR3 is 12 amino acids long. As to this clone: At one end the junction does not follow the germline gene, possibly because of a read error.

Profiled with immunoSEQ multiplex PCR; TCRdb holds only in-frame clones, not every one. Of 300,000 to 400,000 clones in the sample, 86% were seen once. The clonotype originates from a woman aged 60-70 years with COVID-19, enrolled during active disease. Sequencing was done on a sample of peripheral blood. The J gene is TRBJ1-1, the V gene TRBV19; D is possibly TRBD1 (6 bases). The CDR3 here is CASSRRDTQAFF. CDR3 DNA sequence: TGTGCCAGTAGTCGCCGGGACACTCAAGCTTTCTTT. The full variable domain, its missing parts supplied by reference TRBV19 and TRBJ1-1, is DGGITQSPKYLFRKEGQNVTLSCEQNLNHDAMYWYRQDPGQGLRLIYYSQIVNDFQKGDIAEGYSVSREKKESFPLTVTSAQKNPTAFYLCASSRRDTQAFFGQGTRLTVV.